Shown below are 10 T cell receptor beta chains from a single sample sequenced in a study of CD8 T cells in Susac syndrome. It was with random hexamers that 0.5 to 1 ug RNA was reverse transcribed. TCRdb analysed the immunoSEQ multiplex PCR reads with MiXCR anew, one entry per CDR3 protein. Counted here are 300,000 to 350,000 distinct CDR3 sequences, roughly 94% occurring once; the ten biggest clones make up approximately 0.065%. Sequences were obtained from CD4+ T cells from PBMCs. The receptor source for this set is a human donor with multiple sclerosis.

The chain joins TRBV11-1 to TRBJ2-7; the match to TRBD2 covers 14 bases. V dropped 2 bases and J dropped 5; count of bases not matched to a gene: 11. The CDR3 runs to 18 residues. Per the germline V gene, CDR1 is SGHAT and CDR2 is FQDESV (reference sequence). CDR3 sequence: CASSLSGTSGRRGHEQYF. As DNA, the CDR3 is TGTGCCAGCAGCTTATCCGGGACTAGCGGGAGAAGGGGCCACGAGCAGTACTTC.

The rearrangement links TRBV12-3 or TRBV12-4 to TRBJ2-1; the match to TRBD1 covers 12 bases. The junction had 25 bases not matched to a gene; V was cut back by 7 bases and J by 6 bases. The CDR3 length is 21 residues. CDR3 sequence reads: CASIPRGPGQGARSGSNEQFF. DNA for the CDR3: TGTGCCAGCATACCCCGGGGGCCGGGACAGGGGGCCAGAAGCGGGAGCAATGAGCAGTTCTTC.

This chain uses TRBV12-3 or TRBV12-4 with TRBJ1-2, with 9 bases matching TRBD1. This CDR3 is built from 15 residues. Trimming removed 0 bases from V and 6 bases from J; junction bases left unmatched: 5. In nucleotides, the CDR3 is TGTGCCAGCAGTTTAGCGTCGGGGACAGGGCATGGCTACACCTTC. Encoded protein: CASSLASGTGHGYTF.

This clonotype was counted once. V gene TRBV6-5 combines with J gene TRBJ2-7; D gene ambiguous. Germline V CDR1 and CDR2: MNHEY, SVGAGI. With 2 bases removed from V and 5 bases from J, the gap between germline ends came to 13 bases. The CDR3 loop spans 14 amino acids. The CDR3 sequence: CASSYTRIGHEQYF. The CDR3 region has the DNA TGTGCCAGCAGTTACACGCGCATTGGACACGAGCAGTACTTC.

This clonotype was seen a few times. V usage is TRBV4-1 and J usage is TRBJ2-7; a weak D match, TRBD2 (5 bases). The CDR3 consists of 12 residues. The germline V gene has CDR1 MGHRA and CDR2 YSYEKL. Between the trimmed V and J ends, which lost 3 bases and 5 bases, there was a span of 8 bases. The CDR3 nucleotides are TGCGCCAGCAGCCAGGCGGGTCACGAGCAGTACTTC. Translating it yields CASSQAGHEQYF.

V is TRBV29-1 and J is TRBJ1-2; 10 positions agree with TRBD1. The CDR3 totals 13 residues. J gave up 3 bases and V 6 bases, and 4 bases lay outside the gene matches. The V gene's germline CDR1 is SQVTM and CDR2 ANQGSEA. The CDR3 bases are TGCAGCGTCAGGACAGGGGGTGACTATGGCTACACCTTC. This gives the protein CSVRTGGDYGYTF.

The rearrangement links TRBV6-5 to TRBJ1-6; D remains ambiguous. The V gene lost 0 bases and the J gene lost 6 bases, with 3 bases spanning the gap. The length of the CDR3 is 13 residues. Germline V lookup: CDR1 MNHEY, CDR2 SVGAGI. The DNA of the CDR3 is TGTGCCAGCAGTTACTCAGTTAATTCACCCCTCCACTTT. The encoded protein is CASSYSVNSPLHF.

For this clonotype: Germline is not matched at one junction end, which may reflect a read error. The genes are TRBV6-2 or TRBV6-3 and TRBJ2-1, with TRBD1 matching over 9 bases. The CDR3 has 15 residues. CDR1 and CDR2 from the germline V gene are MNHEY and SVGEGT. This CDR3 reads CASNYRGRQVNEQFF. In nucleotides, the CDR3 is TGTGCCAGCAATTACAGGGGGCGCCAGGTCAATGAGCAGTTCTTC.

This sequence joins TRBV7-2 and TRBJ2-1, with D maybe TRBD2 (5 bases). This CDR3 contains 14 residues. V lost 5 bases and J lost 5, with 13 bases in between. Germline V gives CDR1 SGHTA, CDR2 FQGNSA. The CDR3, as DNA: TGTGCCAGCAGCCCCGATCCGGGGAACAATGAGCAGTTCTTC. Residues: CASSPDPGNNEQFF. Looking up the rest from reference TRBV7-2 and TRBJ2-1 gives the full variable domain: GAGVSQSPSNKVTEKGKDVELRCDPISGHTALYWYRQSLGQGLEFLIYFQGNSAPDKSGLPSDRFSAERTGGSVSTLTIQRTQQEDSAVYLCASSPDPGNNEQFFGPGTRLTVL.

The J gene is TRBJ2-7, the V gene TRBV29-1; D unclear. Germline V CDR1 and CDR2: SQVTM, ANQGSEA. Trimming removed 4 bases at V and 2 bases at J, with 6 bases between. This CDR3 comprises 11 residues. CDR3 region: CSVGGAYEQYF. CDR3 coding DNA: TGCAGCGTTGGTGGGGCCTACGAGCAGTACTTC.